What follows is one T cell receptor (beta chain) and its context. This record comes from a study of blood T cell repertoires in COVID-19. Overall study: Whether acute or convalescent, the COVID-19 samples came from the United States, Italy and Spain. PBMCs, B-cell-depleted T cells, or T cells were the source of the cDNA or gDNA that made up the material.

The V segment lost 1 base and the J segment 9 bases; nucleotides outside the gene matches: 8. This CDR3 has 15 residues. Germline CDR1 is SNHLY and CDR2 is FYNNEI. In the source study's methods: Scientists estimated how many nucleated cells there were by amplifying reference gene primers. TCRdb's copy holds only in-frame clones and misses some; the assay was immunoSEQ multiplex PCR. V, J and clone size were drawn from that table, and D and trimming were deduced from the DNA. This sample has approximately 50,000 clones, with around 85% found just once. The sample consisted of peripheral blood. The TCR comes from a man aged 60-69 years with acute or convalescent COVID-19. V usage is TRBV2 and J usage is TRBJ1-5, with 8 nucleotides matching TRBD1. CDR3 DNA: TGTGCCAGCAGTGAAGGGGGGCGGACAGGGAGGCCCCAGCATTTT. Translating gives CASSEGGRTGRPQHF.